The rows below give T cell receptor beta chains drawn from one sample of a study of immune heterogeneity within non-small cell lung tumors. Using its own MiXCR run on the multiplex PCR reads, TCRdb lists one record per CDR3 protein. The sample yields 5,000 or so distinct CDR3 sequences, roughly 18% seen once. Sequenced material: lung tumor tissue. The receptors shown here come from a man aged 40-49 years with non-small cell lung cancer. Each CDR3 is given with its conserved first and last residue. Fields, in order: D gene, V gene, J gene, clone size, CDR3 DNA, CDR3 protein. The D gene is left open where the match is weak. Only some rows state a clone size, as once, few, many or a class for expanded clones.

TRBD1,TRBV20-1,TRBJ1-2,medium-sized,TGCAGTGCTGGGGGTGGACCTGGGACAGGGCTCTATGGCTACACCTTC,CSAGGGPGTGLYGYTF
TRBD1,TRBV20-1,TRBJ1-2,medium-sized,TGCAGTGCTGCAAACAGGGGGCTGAATGGCTACACCTTC,CSAANRGLNGYTF
-,TRBV7-7,TRBJ2-5,-,TGTGCTAGCAGCTTAGCCACTTCAGGGATGTCCCAGTACTTC,CASSLATSGMSQYF
TRBD1,TRBV28,TRBJ1-3,medium-sized,TGTGCCAGCAGTTTCACCTTAGGACAGGCTGGAAACACCATATATTTT,CASSFTLGQAGNTIYF
-,TRBV6-4,TRBJ2-3,-,TGTGCCAGCAGTGACGGGGGCGCAGATACGCAGTATTTT,CASSDGGADTQYF
TRBD1,TRBV4-1,TRBJ2-7,medium-sized,TGCGCCAGCAGCCAAGGGACCGGGACAGCTTACGAGCAGTACTTC,CASSQGTGTAYEQYF
TRBD2,TRBV4-1,TRBJ2-1,many,TGCGCCAGCAGCCTCCTAGCGGGACCCCCCTACAATGAGCAGTTCTTC,CASSLLAGPPYNEQFF
-,TRBV19,TRBJ1-2,medium-sized,TGTGCCAGTAGTATTCCTGGGGCCTATGGCTACACCTTC,CASSIPGAYGYTF
TRBD1,TRBV6-1,TRBJ2-1,medium-sized,TGTGCCAGCAGCTTGGACAGGGATTACAATGAGCAGTTCTTC,CASSLDRDYNEQFF
-,TRBV28,TRBJ1-2,medium-sized,TGTGCCAGCAGTTTTGGTAACTATGGCTACACCTTC,CASSFGNYGYTF
-,TRBV12-3/TRBV12-4,TRBJ1-4,once,TGTGTCAGCAGACCTAATGAAAAACTGTTTTTT,CVSRPNEKLFF
TRBD1,TRBV6-4,TRBJ2-7,-,TGTGCCAGCAGTTACTCGACCGGACAGGGTAGCTACGAGCAGTACTTC,CASSYSTGQGSYEQYF
TRBD1,TRBV10-3,TRBJ1-1,medium-sized,TGTGCCATCAGACGGGACAGGGGAAACACTGAAGCTTTCTTT,CAIRRDRGNTEAFF
TRBD1,TRBV7-2,TRBJ1-2,medium-sized,TGTGCCAGCAGTTTTAGACAGGGTGCTAAGGAGTGGTACACCTTC,CASSFRQGAKEWYTF
-,TRBV11-2,TRBJ1-2,medium-sized,TGTGCCAGCAGCGGGCAGAACTATGGCTACACCTTC,CASSGQNYGYTF
-,TRBV12-3/TRBV12-4,TRBJ1-1,medium-sized,TGTGCCAGCAGCCCGCCTTGGCAGGGGAGAGACACTGAAGCTTTCTTT,CASSPPWQGRDTEAFF
TRBD2,TRBV28,TRBJ2-7,medium-sized,TGTGCCAGCACTGAAGCGGGGACCTACGAGCAGTACTTC,CASTEAGTYEQYF
-,TRBV20-1,TRBJ2-3,medium-sized,TGCAGTGCTAGTACTGGCTTAGATACGCAGTATTTT,CSASTGLDTQYF
-,TRBV18,TRBJ1-2,medium-sized,TGTGCCAGCGGCGCCACACTACAGGGCAGCTTAGGCTACACCTTC,CASGATLQGSLGYTF
-,TRBV30,TRBJ1-4,medium-sized,TGTGCCTGGAGTAGGACACTGGATGAAAAACTGTTTTTT,CAWSRTLDEKLFF
-,TRBV11-3,TRBJ2-1,medium-sized,TGTGCCAGCAGCTTAGGGGCTACCTACAATGAGCAGTTCTTC,CASSLGATYNEQFF
-,TRBV24-1,TRBJ2-3,few,TGTGCCACCGAAGGCAGGGGCCCCGATACGCAGTATTTT,CATEGRGPDTQYF
TRBD2,TRBV7-2,TRBJ2-7,medium-sized,TGTGCCAGCAGCTTAGGGTTAGCGGGAGGGCCCTACGAGCAGTACTTC,CASSLGLAGGPYEQYF
-,TRBV7-8,TRBJ1-6,large,TGTGCCAGCCGGGGGCAGAATAATTCACCCCTCCACTTT,CASRGQNNSPLHF
TRBD2,TRBV4-3,TRBJ2-7,medium-sized,TGCGCCAGCAGCCTGACTAGCGGGAGCTACGAGCAGTACTTC,CASSLTSGSYEQYF
TRBD2,TRBV28,TRBJ2-1,medium-sized,TGTGCCAGCAGTTTCGAGAGCGGGAGTCCGGAGTGGGAGCAGTTCTTC,CASSFESGSPEWEQFF
-,TRBV6-1,TRBJ1-2,medium-sized,TGTGCCAGCAGCGTGGGTCGGATGGGGCGGGCGGATGGCTACACCTTC,CASSVGRMGRADGYTF
TRBD1,TRBV2,TRBJ2-2,medium-sized,TGTGCCAGCAGTGTCGCCGGGACAGGGAACACCGGGGAGCTGTTTTTT,CASSVAGTGNTGELFF
-,TRBV2,TRBJ2-1,many,TGTGCCAGCAGTGAAGACGGAAGCTCCTACAATGAGCAGTTCTTC,CASSEDGSSYNEQFF
TRBD1,TRBV20-1,TRBJ1-6,medium-sized,TGCAGTGCTAGAGACCATGGAACTAAAATAGGGACAGAAAGCTCCTATAATTCACCCCTCCACTTT,CSARDHGTKIGTESSYNSPLHF
TRBD1,TRBV4-2,TRBJ1-2,medium-sized,TGTGCCAGCAGCCAAGATTTGGGACAGGGGGTAAACTATGGCTACACCTTC,CASSQDLGQGVNYGYTF
-,TRBV28,TRBJ1-1,medium-sized,TGTGCCAGCATCATAAAGGTAGGAGCTGAAGCTTTCTTT,CASIIKVGAEAFF
-,TRBV4-1,TRBJ1-1,medium-sized,TGCGCCAGCAGCCAAGGAGACACTGAAGCTTTCTTT,CASSQGDTEAFF
TRBD2,TRBV20-1,TRBJ2-3,many,TGCAGTGCCACTACTAGCGGAACTAGCACAGATACGCAGTATTTT,CSATTSGTSTDTQYF
-,TRBV4-3,TRBJ2-1,few,TGCGCCAGCAGCCAAGATCCCAACTCCTACAATGAGCAGTTCTTC,CASSQDPNSYNEQFF
-,TRBV5-1,TRBJ2-1,medium-sized,TGCGCCAGCGCCCAAGGACAGAATTACAATGAGCAGTTCTTC,CASAQGQNYNEQFF
-,TRBV6-1,TRBJ1-6,medium-sized,TGTGCCAGCAGTGAAGTCGAGACAGATAATTCACCCCTCCACTTT,CASSEVETDNSPLHF
-,TRBV6-2/TRBV6-3,TRBJ2-3,medium-sized,TGTGCCAGCAGTTACTCAGGGGCGGGCTTCACAGATACGCAGTATTTT,CASSYSGAGFTDTQYF
TRBD1,TRBV2,TRBJ2-7,medium-sized,TGTGCCAGCAGGACAGGGGTCTACGAGCAGTACTTC,CASRTGVYEQYF
-,TRBV5-1,TRBJ2-7,medium-sized,TGCGCCAGCAGCTTGGGGCCGTCCGGATCCTACGAGCAGTACTTC,CASSLGPSGSYEQYF
-,TRBV11-2,TRBJ1-4,-,TGTGCCATCAGCTTAGGCAGGGTCACTAATGAAAAACCGTTTTTT,CAISLGRVTNEKPFF
TRBD2,TRBV7-9,TRBJ2-3,medium-sized,TGTGCCAGCAGCCTGAGCGGGATAAGCACAGATACGCAGTATTTT,CASSLSGISTDTQYF
TRBD2,TRBV28,TRBJ2-1,medium-sized,TGTGCCAGCAGCTACCCGGGAGGGTGGGGGAACAATGAGCAGTTCTTC,CASSYPGGWGNNEQFF
TRBD1,TRBV10-3,TRBJ1-6,many,TGTGCCACCGGACAGGGGAATTCACCCCTCCACTTT,CATGQGNSPLHF
-,TRBV16,TRBJ2-4,-,TGTGCCAGCAGCCTTGGCGGAGGACTTCAGTACTTC,CASSLGGGLQYF
TRBD2,TRBV3-1,TRBJ2-2,medium-sized,TGTGCCAGCAGCCAAGTATCGGTTAGCGGGAGGGCCGGGGAGCTGTTTTTT,CASSQVSVSGRAGELFF
-,TRBV20-1,TRBJ2-2,medium-sized,TGCAGTGCTAGCCGGGTCACCGGGGAGCTGTTTTTT,CSASRVTGELFF
TRBD2,TRBV28,TRBJ2-7,many,TGTGCCAGCCTTCGGGAGGGGGGAACCGAGCAGTACTTC,CASLREGGTEQYF
-,TRBV12-5,TRBJ2-1,medium-sized,TGTGCTAGTGGTTTGGCAAGCCCGGGGGTAGGACGCAATGAGCAGTTCTTC,CASGLASPGVGRNEQFF
-,TRBV7-9,TRBJ2-5,medium-sized,TGTGCCAGCAGCTCAAGGCAGGGAGGTATGAAGACCCAGTACTTC,CASSSRQGGMKTQYF
-,TRBV7-2,TRBJ2-7,medium-sized,TGTGCCAGCACCCCGTTCTCAAACGACCCGTACGAGCAGTACTTC,CASTPFSNDPYEQYF
TRBD2,TRBV6-2/TRBV6-3,TRBJ2-2,medium-sized,TGTGCCAGCAGCTTCACGGGGGGGACCGGGGAGCTGTTTTTT,CASSFTGGTGELFF